This T cell receptor beta chain was identified in a study of immune cell composition in non-small cell lung cancer. At the level of the study: Histologic subtype was mainly adenocarcinoma or squamous cell carcinoma. Overall study findings and caveats: Adenocarcinomas with higher top tumour-associated clone frequency had more reactive TILs.

The germline CDR1 and CDR2 sequences are MDHEN and SYDVKM. With 6 bases removed from V and 6 bases from J, the gap between germline ends came to 15 bases. The CDR3 spans 14 residues. The method was immunoSEQ multiplex PCR; TCRdb's version includes in-frame clones alone and lacks a portion of them. The table lists 2,000 or so clones, 50% to 70% of them singletons. This clone was observed once. Its matching antigen is unknown. Normal lung was sampled as far from the tumour as possible, at least 3 cm. The V gene is TRBV28, the J gene TRBJ1-3; perhaps TRBD1 as D (5 bases). The sample taken for sequencing was non-adjacent lung tissue. This sequence was found in a human donor with non-small cell lung cancer. The DNA of the CDR3 is TGTGCCAGCAGCGGGGGGGGATTTTTAAACACCATATATTTT. It translates to CASSGGGFLNTIYF.